This T cell receptor (beta chain) derives from a study of blood T cell repertoires in COVID-19. Whole-study context: PBMCs, B-cell-depleted T cells, or T cells were the source of the cDNA or gDNA that made up the material.

CDR3 length: 14 amino acids. V was clipped by 0 bases and J by 13 bases, with 16 bases between them. CDR1 is SGHDN, CDR2 FVKESK, per germline. Sequencing used immunoSEQ multiplex PCR; TCRdb keeps in-frame clones, though not all of them. The sample has some 250,000 clones, approximately 82% seen once. Categorization into cohorts depended on clinical history that participants reported. Recovery among Cohort 3 donors was established by two negative PCRs, clearance, or symptom resolution. This receptor was taken from a man aged 40-49 years who had recovered from COVID-19. This chain uses TRBV14 with TRBJ2-1; D possibly corresponds to TRBD2 (7 bases). Sequenced input: PBMCs or T cells enriched from blood (not recorded which). Here the CDR3 DNA reads TGTGCCAGCAGCCAAGATTGGGAGGGGGGGCGCCAGTTCTTC. Its protein product is CASSQDWEGGRQFF.